This T cell receptor (beta chain) was identified during a study of T cells in Graves' hyperthyroidism and ophthalmopathy (dated by TCRdb to the late 2010s). General notes on the study: Peripheral blood samples were taken at initial diagnosis, before any treatment was given. An independent validation cohort of about 20 hyperthyroidism patients and about 16 patients who later progressed to ophthalmopathy tested prospective prediction of ophthalmopathy. To identify TCR V-J signatures that set the groups apart, the researchers used a discovery cohort of 100 patients, made up of 43 with Graves' ophthalmopathy and 57 with stable Graves' hyperthyroidism. Once sampling was done, hyperthyroidism patients were given methimazole at a starting dose of 30 mg daily, whereas ophthalmopathy patients were given high-dose intravenous methylprednisolone. Thyroid tissue and blood T-cell repertoires from more than 5 Graves' hyperthyroidism patients were also compared in the study. The paper describes TCR Vbeta CDR3 sequencing of some 130 peripheral blood samples, made up of 43 ophthalmopathy patients, approximately 76 hyperthyroidism patients and roughly 17 progressor patients. For training and testing, the 100 patients in the discovery cohort were randomly divided in a 7:3 ratio. Overall results and qualifications from the work: No statistical method was used to fix the sample size in advance, and group allocation was not hidden from the investigators. Most expanded thyroid clonotypes (frequency above 0.001) were also detected in blood, suggesting blood repertoires may reflect thyroid immune responses. In validation, progression to ophthalmopathy was predicted by the model with roughly 71% sensitivity and 72.22% specificity, a median of roughly 6.4 months before onset. In cross-validation, a model built on a 13 V-J signature told ophthalmopathy apart from stable hyperthyroidism with 85% to 90% sensitivity and approximately 84% specificity, and in testing the same model reached 80%/75%.

Ophthalmopathy patients had moderately to severely active disease, Clinical Activity Score of at least 3, NOSPECS grade of at least 4, and duration under 3 months. Exclusion was applied to patients with uncontrolled infections, other autoimmune diseases, pregnancy or lactation. Diagnoses were based on clinical symptoms, serum thyroxine and TRAb, thyroid ultrasound and orbital computed tomography. PBMCs were separated from under 12 ml of fresh peripheral blood using Ficoll-Paque density gradient centrifugation. Trizol reagent was used to extract total RNA, and RNA quality was then checked on an Agilent 2100 Bioanalyzer. Ten or more counts support this clonotype. No antigen is known for it. No much larger clonotype is one base removed from it; base qualities were not supplied. The TCR beta CDR3 regions were amplified from RNA transcripts. A first-round RT-PCR of the TCR CDR3 used the HTBI primer set with the Qiagen OneStep RT-PCR kit. The libraries were constructed in a second round of multiplex PCR and then size-selected and purified. Sequencing of the libraries was done on an Illumina HiSeq2000 using paired-end 100 bp reads. The original methods were these. SOAPnuke was used to process the raw data, removing reads that contained adapters or uncalled bases, had a mean Phred below 15, or lacked an exact match to the constant primer or identifier. High-quality paired reads were merged using COPE v1.2.5, and each unique nucleotide sequence was defined as a clonotype. MiTCR v1.1 was used to align the clonotypes against IMGT TRBV, TRBD and TRBJ reference segments. Only V-J combinations with frequency above 0.0001, covering approximately 99% of repertoires, were analysed. A TCS score was defined as the ratio of F50 (clonal expansion) to E x V (chaos), with BLOSUM62-based TCRdist applied between CDR3 peptides within each V-J. Welch's t-statistics and random forest reduced roughly 540 V-J features to 13, which were used in a naive Bayes classifier (R e1071). Using fastp at Q25 and MiXCR, TCRdb reprocessed the public reads and kept productive beta chains. Records with the same CDR3 protein are collapsed into one entry carrying the most frequent genes and DNA. TCRdb, not the original authors, processed these V and J calls. The sample includes 350,000 or so distinct CDR3 sequences, with over 15% observed a single time. The ten largest clonotypes hold roughly 16% of the sample.

The germline V end is reduced by 5 bases and the J end by 2 bases; junction bases left unmatched: 16. The germline V gene yields MNHEY for CDR1 and SVGEGT for CDR2. Spanning cysteine to phenylalanine, the CDR3 consists of 19 amino acids. This entry keeps only the CDR3 DNA: 57 bases, framed from base 1. Recombination joined TRBV6-2 or TRBV6-3 with TRBJ2-7, with 12 bases in between that match TRBD2. The sample consisted of blood. The sequence was collected from a woman between 40 and 50 years old with Graves' ophthalmopathy. The nucleotide sequence reads as follows: TGTGCCAGCAGTCCACTTCAGATCCTAGCGGGAGGGGTCCCCTACGAGCAGTACTTC. It specifies CASSPLQILAGGVPYEQYF.